This section outlines one T cell receptor (beta chain) sequence together with its context. The target of this receptor is not known. Base qualities are not provided; no much larger clone lies one nucleotide away. Its CDR3 holds 15 amino acids, cysteine through phenylalanine. Only the CDR3 region is kept as DNA, spanning 45 bases read in frame from base 1. The germline V gene yields MDHEN for CDR1 and SYDVKM for CDR2. V is shortened by 5 bases, J by 4 bases, and the region joining them spans 15 bases. These data are taken from a study of T cell responses to AZD1222 COVID-19 vaccine (dated by TCRdb to the early 2020s). Regarding the research as a whole: A total of 230 to 250 trial participants underwent TCR sequencing, of whom some 200 had received two doses of AZD1222 and approximately 25 had received two doses of the MenACWY control vaccine. Trial participants were enrolled by age into 18-55, 56-69 and 70-plus year subgroups, with roughly 150, 30 and 60 TCR-sequenced participants respectively. Beyond this particular receptor, the publication reports: Only five or six AZD1222 recipients were SARS-CoV-2 seropositive at baseline, limiting conclusions about previously exposed vaccinees. Participants were mostly white British and included more females than males, and it was suggested by the authors that clonal diversity may have been underestimated. CD4 TCRs associated with the vaccine covered the entire spike protein, and the dominant responses were in regions 160-218 and 743-854. Because no day 14 peak-response samples were available, repertoires were characterized only after the peak T cell response. Reportedly, close to half of the unique spike-specific TCRs recognized epitopes lying outside the regions that are mutated in the B.1.351 and B.1.1.7 variants. The 56-69-year group was small, and its depth increase did not reach significance, likely because of low power. After two AZD1222 doses, spike-specific TCR breadth and depth were significantly higher than at day 0 and than in MenACWY recipients.

The CDR3 regions of human TCRbeta chains were analyzed by immunosequencing. The authors processed their data as follows. TCRs in the repertoires were compared against a reference library of SARS-CoV-2-specific TCRs that had been generated with the MIRA antigen-specificity platform. Breadth meant the fraction of unique TCRs that were SARS-CoV-2-associated, whereas depth meant the fraction of total T cells that were SARS-CoV-2-associated. Each spike-specific TCR was assigned to its reactive spike region and to a CD4 or CD8 class using the MIRA data. Log10-transformed breadth and depth values were compared by one-way ANOVA with Sidak's multiple comparisons tests. TCRdb took over this immuneACCESS table, retaining in-frame rearrangements with V and J assigned. Such tables are incomplete; in checked studies, under half of the missing clones stem from an unresolved V gene, and the remainder is unexplained. The V and J calls and clone size come from that table; D and trimming were worked out from the DNA. A total of more than 75,000 clones appear in this sample, 85% to 95% of them only once. Of the sample, roughly 8% falls within the top ten clones.

The time point label for this specimen denotes: about 28 days (+/-7) after the second vaccine dose. Because spike-specific TCR depth and breadth did not differ between the two schedules, AZD1222 recipients who got a second dose at roughly 4 weeks were pooled with those who got a second dose at roughly 12 weeks. The vaccinee samples were drawn from two UK trials, COV001 and COV002, one of which was a single-blind randomized controlled phase 2/3 trial testing AZD1222 (ChAdOx1 nCoV-19) in healthy adults. For TCRbeta chain sequencing, PBMC samples from trial participants were taken at day 0 and at day 28 after the second dose.

Material: peripheral blood, obtained 28 days after the second AZD1222 dose. The receptor comes from an adult who received the AZD1222 COVID-19 vaccine. The chain is made from TRBV28 and TRBJ2-1; the D gene cannot be named for sure. In nucleotides, the sequence is TGTGCCAGCAGTCCCCGGGCCCCGACTTACAATGAGCAGTTCTTC. Its protein reads: CASSPRAPTYNEQFF.